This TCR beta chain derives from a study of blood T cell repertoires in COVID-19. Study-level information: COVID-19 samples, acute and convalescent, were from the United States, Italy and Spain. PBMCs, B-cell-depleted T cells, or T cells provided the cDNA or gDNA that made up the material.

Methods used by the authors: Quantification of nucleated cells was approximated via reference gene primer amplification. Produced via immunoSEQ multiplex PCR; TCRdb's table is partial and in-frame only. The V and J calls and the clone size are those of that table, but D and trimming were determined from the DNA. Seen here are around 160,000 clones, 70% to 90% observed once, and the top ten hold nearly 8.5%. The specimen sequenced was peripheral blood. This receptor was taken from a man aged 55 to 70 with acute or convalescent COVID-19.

CDR3 DNA sequence: TGTGCCAGCAGTTCGCCGGGGACTTCTCAGAACACCGGGGAGCTGTTTTTT. Translated: CASSSPGTSQNTGELFF. The rearrangement links TRBV27 to TRBJ2-2, with D possibly matching TRBD2 (6 bases). Germline CDR1 reads MNHEY; CDR2 reads SMNVEV (reference sequence). Trimming stripped 4 bases from V and 1 base from J, with 16 bases between. CDR3 length: 17 amino acids.